A selection of T cell receptor beta chains follows, all from one sample in a study of T cell responses to AZD1222 COVID-19 vaccine. Libraries were prepared by immunoSEQ multiplex PCR; TCRdb keeps only in-frame clonotypes and omits some of them. This sample yields 65,000 to 85,000 clones, of which under 90% are seen a single time; 21% belongs to the top ten. Specimen: peripheral blood, collected on day 0 of AZD1222 vaccination. The receptor set was obtained from an adult in good health. The CDR3 runs from the conserved cysteine through the conserved F or W. Each record gives: CDR3 DNA, CDR3 protein, CDR3 length, V gene, J gene, D gene, clone size. A D gene is named only where the DNA matches it firmly. Only some rows state a clone size, as once, few, many or a class for expanded clones.

CDR3 DNA: TGTGCCAGTGGGCAGTTGGAGTTCCCCAGGCAGCCCCAGCATTTT
CDR3 protein: CASGQLEFPRQPQHF
CDR3 length: 15
V gene: TRBV19
J gene: TRBJ1-5
D gene: NA
clone size: NA

CDR3 DNA: TGTGCCAGCAGCCCCAGACAGGGGGCGAACACTGAAGCTTTCTTT
CDR3 protein: CASSPRQGANTEAFF
CDR3 length: 15
V gene: TRBV7-6
J gene: TRBJ1-1
D gene: TRBD1
clone size: NA

CDR3 DNA: TGTGCCAGCAGCCACGACAGGTTCGATGAGCAGTTCTTC
CDR3 protein: CASSHDRFDEQFF
CDR3 length: 13
V gene: TRBV11-3
J gene: TRBJ2-1
D gene: NA
clone size: NA

CDR3 DNA: TGTGCCAGTAGTATAGGGACTAGCGGCTACGAGCAGTACTTC
CDR3 protein: CASSIGTSGYEQYF
CDR3 length: 14
V gene: TRBV19
J gene: TRBJ2-7
D gene: TRBD2
clone size: NA

CDR3 DNA: TGCGCCAGCAGCTTGGGTGGGGGCTCCTACAATGAGCAGTTCTTC
CDR3 protein: CASSLGGGSYNEQFF
CDR3 length: 15
V gene: TRBV5-1
J gene: TRBJ2-1
D gene: NA
clone size: NA

CDR3 DNA: TGTGCCAGCACCCCAAACGAAAACAGGGAAAATGAGCAGTTCTTC
CDR3 protein: CASTPNENRENEQFF
CDR3 length: 15
V gene: TRBV6-8
J gene: TRBJ2-1
D gene: NA
clone size: few

CDR3 DNA: TGTGCCAGCAGAGCTACAGGGGGCACAGATACGCAGTATTTT
CDR3 protein: CASRATGGTDTQYF
CDR3 length: 14
V gene: TRBV6-5
J gene: TRBJ2-3
D gene: TRBD1
clone size: NA

CDR3 DNA: TGCGCCAGCAGCTTGGACACCACCGTACAGCAGTTCTTC
CDR3 protein: CASSLDTTVQQFF
CDR3 length: 13
V gene: TRBV5-1
J gene: TRBJ2-1
D gene: NA
clone size: NA

CDR3 DNA: TGTGCCAGCAGTTTGGTGACCGGACAGCTATACGAGCAGTACTTC
CDR3 protein: CASSLVTGQLYEQYF
CDR3 length: 15
V gene: TRBV6-5
J gene: TRBJ2-7
D gene: NA
clone size: NA

CDR3 DNA: TGTGCCAGCAGCCAAGGACAGCTACGGGACGAGCAGTACTTC
CDR3 protein: CASSQGQLRDEQYF
CDR3 length: 14
V gene: TRBV14
J gene: TRBJ2-7
D gene: NA
clone size: NA

CDR3 DNA: TGTGCCAGCAGCTTGGTGGACGGCAATGAGCAGTTCTTC
CDR3 protein: CASSLVDGNEQFF
CDR3 length: 13
V gene: TRBV5-6
J gene: TRBJ2-1
D gene: NA
clone size: NA

CDR3 DNA: TGTGCCAGCTCACCACGTCATAGCGGAGTCTCCTACGAGCAGTACTTC
CDR3 protein: CASSPRHSGVSYEQYF
CDR3 length: 16
V gene: TRBV18
J gene: TRBJ2-7
D gene: NA
clone size: NA

CDR3 DNA: TGCAGTGCTAGAACAGATCGCGGCTACACCTTC
CDR3 protein: CSARTDRGYTF
CDR3 length: 11
V gene: TRBV20-1
J gene: TRBJ1-2
D gene: NA
clone size: NA

CDR3 DNA: TGTGCCAGCAGCCGAGGGAACGCAGAGACCCAGTACTTC
CDR3 protein: CASSRGNAETQYF
CDR3 length: 13
V gene: TRBV27
J gene: TRBJ2-5
D gene: NA
clone size: NA

CDR3 DNA: TGTGCCAGCAGTTTAGGTCACACCGGGGAGCTGTTTTTT
CDR3 protein: CASSLGHTGELFF
CDR3 length: 13
V gene: TRBV28
J gene: TRBJ2-2
D gene: NA
clone size: NA

CDR3 DNA: TGTGCCAGCTCACCACTGCGTAGTTTGAACACTGAAGCTTTCTTT
CDR3 protein: CASSPLRSLNTEAFF
CDR3 length: 15
V gene: TRBV18
J gene: TRBJ1-1
D gene: NA
clone size: NA

CDR3 DNA: TGTGCCAGCAGGGTTGCGGGCACCGGGGAGCTGTTTTTT
CDR3 protein: CASRVAGTGELFF
CDR3 length: 13
V gene: TRBV28
J gene: TRBJ2-2
D gene: NA
clone size: few

CDR3 DNA: TGTGCCAGCACCCCGGGGGGTGTCGCTGGCTACACCTTC
CDR3 protein: CASTPGGVAGYTF
CDR3 length: 13
V gene: TRBV7-9
J gene: TRBJ1-2
D gene: NA
clone size: NA

CDR3 DNA: TGTGCCAGCAGCGGGGGGCCGAACACCGGGGAGCTGTTTTTT
CDR3 protein: CASSGGPNTGELFF
CDR3 length: 14
V gene: TRBV5-5
J gene: TRBJ2-2
D gene: NA
clone size: NA

CDR3 DNA: TGTGCCAGCAGCGTGGTGGGGGGGAATCAGCCCCAGCATTTT
CDR3 protein: CASSVVGGNQPQHF
CDR3 length: 14
V gene: TRBV7-8
J gene: TRBJ1-5
D gene: NA
clone size: NA

CDR3 DNA: TGCGCCAGCAGTCAGACACAGGGGAACACCGGGGAGCTGTTTTTT
CDR3 protein: CASSQTQGNTGELFF
CDR3 length: 15
V gene: TRBV5-1
J gene: TRBJ2-2
D gene: NA
clone size: NA

CDR3 DNA: TGTGCCAGCAGTTTAGGCCTAGCGGGGAGGACCGGGGAGCTGTTTTTT
CDR3 protein: CASSLGLAGRTGELFF
CDR3 length: 16
V gene: TRBV28
J gene: TRBJ2-2
D gene: TRBD2
clone size: NA